The 24 T cell receptor beta chains below come from one sample, sequenced in a study of metastatic and nonmetastatic thyroid tumors. All patients reached thyroid surgery having received no treatment beforehand. TCRdb ran MiXCR on the PCR reads. Here the sample spans approximately 26,000 clones, 10% to 15% being singletons. Material: blood. Receptors originate from a female donor with papillary thyroid cancer or a benign thyroid nodule (not recorded which). Some clones in this sample may be carry-over from other donors' samples.

In its sample, this clone was seen a few times. The chain couples TRBV6-1 to TRBJ2-7; 8 nucleotides align to TRBD1. V lost 5 bases, J lost 3 bases, and 9 bases stayed unmatched. The germline gives CDR1 MNHNS, CDR2 SASEGT. This CDR3 contains 15 residues. The CDR3 sequence: CASSQAGGAFYEQYF. The CDR3 coding sequence is TGTGCCAGCAGTCAGGCAGGGGGCGCATTCTACGAGCAGTACTTC.

This clone came up many times. This chain connects TRBV7-6 to TRBJ1-6; D uncertain. Trimming took 1 base from V and 10 from J, leaving 11 bases between them. Germline V gives CDR1 SGHVS, CDR2 FNYEAQ. The CDR3 sequence is 14 residues long. CDR3 in amino acids: CASSLDGSRSPLHF. Here the CDR3 DNA reads TGTGCCAGCAGCTTAGACGGGTCCCGATCACCCCTCCACTTT.

This clone was found a few times. This chain joins TRBV28 and TRBJ2-7; TRBD2 matches 9 bases. The CDR3 totals 14 residues. From germline, CDR1 is MDHEN and CDR2 SYDVKM. V gave up 6 bases and J gave up 6 bases; unmatched junction bases: 9. The CDR3 is CASSSLSGSGEQYF. DNA for the CDR3: TGTGCCAGCAGCTCCCTTAGCGGGAGTGGCGAGCAGTACTTC.

The table lists this clone with many counts. The CDR3 loop is CASRTSGSSYNEQFF. The CDR3 nucleotides are TGTGCCAGCAGGACTAGCGGGAGCTCCTACAATGAGCAGTTCTTC. The chain carries TRBV6-2 or TRBV6-3 and TRBJ2-1; 12 bases match TRBD2. Looked up from germline, CDR1 is MNHEY and CDR2 is SVGEGT. V was clipped by 6 bases and J by 0 bases; unmatched bases: 0. CDR3 length equals 15 residues.

This clone is deemed medium-sized. The chain is built from TRBV5-1 and TRBJ2-1; 12 bases map to TRBD2. V shed 3 bases, J shed 7 bases, and the junction held 5 bases outside the gene matches. The CDR3 is 15 amino acids. CDR1 SGHRS and CDR2 YFSETQ come from the germline V gene. The CDR3 region is CASSSTSGSLNEQFF. The CDR3 DNA reads as TGCGCCAGCAGCTCGACTAGCGGGAGCTTGAATGAGCAGTTCTTC.

Judged by abundance, this clone is medium-sized. The V gene is TRBV5-1, the J gene TRBJ1-1; no clear D gene. V lost 0 bases, J lost 0 bases, and 6 bases lay in between. The CDR3 is made up of 14 amino acids. Germline lookup yields CDR1 SGHRS and CDR2 YFSETQ. CDR3 in amino acids: CASSLDFLNTEAFF. The CDR3 coding sequence is TGCGCCAGCAGCTTGGACTTCCTGAACACTGAAGCTTTCTTT.

This clone occurred many times. The chain carries TRBV19 and TRBJ1-4; the D gene is possibly TRBD1 (5 bases). Germline V gives CDR1 LNHDA, CDR2 SQIVND (reference sequence). The germline V and J ends were trimmed by 0 bases and 7 bases, with 24 bases remaining between them. CDR3 size: 19 residues. The DNA for the CDR3 is TGTGCCAGTAGTATAGATGGAAGGGACGGACTAGTCCCAAGTGAAAAACTGTTTTTT. It yields the protein CASSIDGRDGLVPSEKLFF.

This clone was counted many times. V usage is TRBV2 and J usage is TRBJ1-1; TRBD1 is a possible D gene (5 bases). The V gene lost 6 bases and the J gene lost 5 bases, with 13 bases spanning the gap. This CDR3 is built from 13 residues. The germline CDR1 and CDR2 sequences are SNHLY and FYNNEI. DNA of the CDR3: TGTGCCAGCAGCGCAGGGCGGGGGACTGAAGCTTTCTTT. Protein: CASSAGRGTEAFF.

J is TRBJ2-7 and V is TRBV4-1; TRBD2 agrees at 8 bases. Judging by the DNA end, TRBJ2-1 fits better; the J call may be wrong. CDR1 MGHRA and CDR2 YSYEKL come from the germline V gene. CDR3 length: 18 residues. The chain's CDR3 is CASSQASSQGLGSYEQFF. CDR3 nucleotide sequence: TGCGCCAGCAGCCAAGCCTCTTCCCAGGGACTAGGGAGCTACGAGCAGTTCTTC.

This clone has at least ten counts. A read error is possible here, since a much larger clone lies one base away. Different DNA sequences within this sample yield the same CDR3. The V gene is TRBV24-1, the J gene TRBJ2-7, with 11 nucleotides matching TRBD1. Germline values: CDR1 KGHDR, CDR2 SFDVKD. The junction had 4 bases not matched to a gene; V was cut back by 2 bases and J by 5 bases. This CDR3 region has 15 residues. The CDR3 coding sequence is TGTGCCACCAGTGATTCTGGACAGGGGGCGGACGAGCAGTACTTC. It yields the protein CATSDSGQGADEQYF.

This clone was seen at least ten times. This rearrangement joins TRBV7-8 to TRBJ2-1; 7 bases agree with TRBD2. Germline values: CDR1 SGHVS, CDR2 FQNEAQ. This CDR3 spans 15 amino acids. The V gene end was trimmed by 0 bases and the J gene end by 8 bases; junction bases not matched to a gene: 7. As DNA, the CDR3 is TGTGCCAGCAGCTTAGCGGGAAGGACTAGGTATGAGCAGTTCTTC. Its translation is CASSLAGRTRYEQFF.

This clone was seen a handful of times. A much larger clone is a single base away; this may be a read error. CDR3 bases: TGTACCAGCAGGGACTCAGGGGATAATGAAAAACTGTTTTTT. Translated: CTSRDSGDNEKLFF. This chain uses TRBV6-1 with TRBJ1-4, with D possibly being TRBD1 (6 bases). This CDR3 comprises 14 residues. CDR1 and CDR2 (germline): MNHNS, SASEGT.

Worth noting for this clone: One base away lies a much larger clone, so this may be a sequencing read error. Other DNA sequences in the same sample also yield this CDR3. The chain carries TRBV5-6 and TRBJ2-5, with D hard to call. Looked up from germline, CDR1 is SGHDT and CDR2 is YYEEEE. Trimming stripped 2 bases from V and 2 bases from J, with 13 bases between. The CDR3 is 15 residues long. Here the CDR3 reads CASSFGSWGQETQYF. Written as DNA, the CDR3 is TGTGCCAGCAGCTTCGGCTCCTGGGGACAAGAGACCCAGTACTTC.

This clone is categorized as medium-sized. The chain has TRBV20-1 and TRBJ2-7; D is perhaps TRBD2 (6 bases). Germline V gives CDR1 DFQATT, CDR2 SNEGSKA (reference sequence). The V end lost 3 bases, the J end lost 3 bases, and 18 bases lay between the germline ends. This CDR3 spans 15 amino acids. The CDR3 region is CSASPFGGMGYEQYF. For the CDR3, the DNA is TGCAGTGCTAGCCCTTTTGGCGGGATGGGCTACGAGCAGTACTTC.

By share, this clone ranks as medium-sized. This chain joins TRBV6-7 and TRBJ2-7; D uncertain. TRBV6-7 is an open reading frame whose function is uncertain. CDR3 length equals 17 residues. V shed 0 bases and J shed 4 bases, with 19 bases lying between them. The CDR3 reads CASSYSKTRPLHYEQYF. The CDR3 DNA follows: TGTGCCAGCAGTTACTCGAAAACCCGACCATTACATTACGAGCAGTACTTC.

This clone has a count of ten or more. V and J are TRBV28 and TRBJ2-3; D may be TRBD2 (6 bases). Germline lookup yields CDR1 MDHEN and CDR2 SYDVKM. V dropped 2 bases and J dropped 4 bases, with 10 bases sitting between them. The CDR3 is 14 residues long. CDR3 amino acids: CASSLTSYSDTQYF. The CDR3 DNA reads TGTGCCAGCAGTTTAACTAGCTACTCAGATACGCAGTATTTT.

This clone was recorded many times. The chain links TRBV10-3 to TRBJ1-6, with a possible D match to TRBD1 (6 bases). The CDR3 consists of 16 residues. Trimming stripped 6 bases from V and 2 bases from J, with 14 bases between. Germline V CDR1 and CDR2: ENHRY, SYGVKD. The CDR3 loop is CAISRSGGPYNSPLHF. The CDR3 DNA sequence: TGTGCCATCAGCCGGTCGGGGGGCCCCTATAATTCACCCCTCCACTTT.

This clone has ten or more counts. The chain uses TRBV28 and TRBJ1-2; 8 nucleotides align to TRBD1. The length of the CDR3 is 13 residues. Germline CDR1 MDHEN, CDR2 SYDVKM. V gave up 9 bases and J gave up 2 bases; unmatched junction bases: 5. The CDR3 is CASSGGANYGYTF. The CDR3, as DNA: TGTGCCAGTTCAGGGGGCGCGAACTATGGCTACACCTTC.

The sample holds many counts of this clone. This rearrangement joins TRBV30 to TRBJ2-2; TRBD2 agrees at 8 bases. The ends lost 5 bases at V and 6 bases at J; junction bases unmatched: 8. The CDR3 has 14 amino acids. Germline-derived CDR1 and CDR2 are GTSNPN and SVGIG (reference sequence). DNA of the CDR3: TGTGCCTGGGAGTTAGCGGGAAATTCCGGGGAGCTGTTTTTT. It encodes CAWELAGNSGELFF.

In this sample, this clone turned up many times. The chain is built from TRBV20-1 and TRBJ2-5; 8 nucleotides match TRBD2. In germline, CDR1 is DFQATT, CDR2 SNEGSKA (reference sequence). The junction had 4 bases not matched to a gene; V was cut back by 6 bases and J by 1 base. This CDR3 has 13 residues. This CDR3 reads CSAARGAQETQYF. CDR3 DNA: TGCAGTGCGGCGCGGGGGGCCCAAGAGACCCAGTACTTC.

As concerns this clone: The conserved phenylalanine or tryptophan normally closing the CDR3 is absent here, so this likely arose from a read error. Because the CDR3's place on the DNA is in doubt, the DNA is left out and the CDR3 is given as listed by TCRdb. CDR3 sequence: CASMVVGGSSWEHYI. V is TRBV6-1 and J is TRBJ2-7; the table gives TRBD1 as D, unverified against the DNA. The V gene's germline CDR1 is MNHNS and CDR2 SASEGT. 15 amino acids form the CDR3, both terminal residues included.

This clone was recorded many times. CDR3 region: CSVEGNYGYTF. In nucleotides, the CDR3 is TGCAGCGTTGAGGGAAACTATGGCTACACCTTC. The J gene is TRBJ1-2, the V gene TRBV29-1; D is uncertain. The V gene lost 3 bases and the J gene lost 2 bases, with 4 bases spanning the gap. Germline CDR1 and CDR2: SQVTM and ANQGSEA. The CDR3 has 11 residues.

This clone is deemed medium-sized. The rearrangement joins TRBV19 to TRBJ1-2; 8 bases line up with TRBD1. The CDR3 is made up of 18 amino acids. CDR1 is LNHDA and CDR2 is SQIVND in the germline V gene (reference sequence). With V trimmed by 5 bases and J by 2 bases, 16 bases remained unmatched. CDR3 bases: TGTGCCAGTAGTGGCATGTCGACAGGGGCCGCAGAAAACTATGGCTACACCTTC. It yields the protein CASSGMSTGAAENYGYTF.

The rearrangement links TRBV20-1 to TRBJ2-7; TRBD2 agrees at 12 bases. CDR1 is DFQATT and CDR2 is SNEGSKA in the germline V gene (reference sequence). Trimming at V came to 3 bases and at J to 6 bases, leaving 3 bases not matched to a gene. The CDR3 is 13 residues long. CDR3 nucleotides: TGCAGTGCTAGGACTAGCGGGAGAGCCGAGCAGTACTTC. It is translated as CSARTSGRAEQYF.